This TCR beta chain was retrieved from a study of naive and memory T cell subsets. Two oligonucleotides, mixed equimolar, formed the beta constant-region primer covering TRBC1 and TRBC2. Ligated cDNA was amplified by four rounds of PCR with nested alpha and beta constant-region primers and SP2. The cDNA 3' end received a ligated single-stranded oligonucleotide carrying the SP2 primer and a 12-nucleotide UMI. MiXCR was run by TCRdb on the UMI-ligation and nested PCR reads, yielding one entry per CDR3 protein. This sample has around 140,000 distinct CDR3 sequences, with about 20% found just once. Comments on this clonotype: Its matching antigen is unknown.

CMV status came from CD4+ T cell IFNgamma after overnight CMV lysate stimulation of fresh PBMCs. Study-wide points: Each distinct alpha or beta sequence counts as one clonotype. A few larger clonotypes appeared in naive repertoires, especially CD8, possibly memory cells re-expressing CD45RA. Over 95% of naive TCR sequences appeared only once, unlike memory subsets.

Germline trimming cut 8 bases from V and 9 bases from J; bases unmatched to any gene: 12. Germline values: CDR1 SGHVS, CDR2 FNYEAQ. CDR3 size: 14 residues. Sequenced input: naive CD8+ T cells from blood. The genes are TRBV7-6 and TRBJ2-1; 8 nucleotides match TRBD2. This clonotype originated in a human donor in good health. The CDR3, as DNA: TGTGCCAGCCTCTCCCCGGGACTAGTGGGTGAGCAGTTCTTC. This sequence encodes CASLSPGLVGEQFF.